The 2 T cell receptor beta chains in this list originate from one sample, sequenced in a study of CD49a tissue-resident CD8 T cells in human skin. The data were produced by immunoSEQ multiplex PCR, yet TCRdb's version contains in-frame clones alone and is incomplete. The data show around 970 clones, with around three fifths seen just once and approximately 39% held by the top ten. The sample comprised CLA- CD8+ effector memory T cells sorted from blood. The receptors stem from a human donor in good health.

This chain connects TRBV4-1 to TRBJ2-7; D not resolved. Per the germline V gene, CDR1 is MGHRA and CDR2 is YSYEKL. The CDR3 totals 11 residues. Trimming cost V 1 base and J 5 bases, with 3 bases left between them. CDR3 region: CASSQADEQYF. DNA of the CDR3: TGCGCCAGCAGCCAAGCCGACGAGCAGTACTTC.

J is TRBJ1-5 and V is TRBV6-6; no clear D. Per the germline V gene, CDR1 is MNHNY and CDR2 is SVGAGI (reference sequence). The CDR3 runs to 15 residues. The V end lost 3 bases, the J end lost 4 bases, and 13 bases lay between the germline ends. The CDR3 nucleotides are TGTGCCAGCAGTTATGTTACGGCGGGGAATCAGCCCCAGCATTTT. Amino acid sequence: CASSYVTAGNQPQHF.